The 8 T cell receptor beta chains below all came from one sample that was sequenced in a study of blood T cell repertoires in COVID-19. The repertoire was sequenced with immunoSEQ multiplex PCR; TCRdb's copy has only in-frame clones and lacks some. The sample consists of about 300,000 clones, about 83% of them appearing once. Sequenced material: peripheral blood. The source of these receptors is a woman aged 45 to 65 who had recovered from COVID-19.

V usage is TRBV6-4 and J usage is TRBJ1-1, with a possible D match to TRBD1 (6 bases). Germline V gives CDR1 MRHNA, CDR2 SNTAGT. Trimming stripped 0 bases from V and 4 bases from J, with 9 bases between. CDR3 length: 14 amino acids. The chain's CDR3 is CASSDSAGVTEAFF. The CDR3, as DNA: TGTGCCAGCAGTGACTCGGCAGGGGTCACTGAAGCTTTCTTT.

The chain has TRBV3-1 (or the pseudogene TRBV3-2) and TRBJ2-7; the match to TRBD2 covers 8 bases. Per the germline V gene, CDR1 is LGHDT and CDR2 is YNNKEL (reference sequence). Germline trimming cut 0 bases from V and 0 bases from J; bases unmatched to any gene: 13. The length of the CDR3 is 19 residues. DNA of the CDR3: TGTGCCAGCAGCCAAGAATCGGGTCATAGCGGGGATAGCTCCTACGAGCAGTACTTC. It specifies CASSQESGHSGDSSYEQYF.

The genes are TRBV4-2 and TRBJ2-7; TRBD1 might be the D (5 bases). The CDR3 length is 15 residues. The germline CDR1 and CDR2 sequences are LGHNA and YNFKEQ. V was cut by 0 bases and J by 5 bases, with 14 bases left in between. The CDR3 protein is CASSQEGAHFDEQYF. CDR3 nucleotides: TGTGCCAGCAGCCAAGAAGGGGCACATTTTGACGAGCAGTACTTC.

This chain uses TRBV28 with TRBJ2-7; 7 bases line up with TRBD1. The CDR3 has 16 amino acids. The J segment lost 4 bases and the V segment lost 6 bases, leaving 15 bases of the junction unmatched. Per the germline V gene, CDR1 is MDHEN and CDR2 is SYDVKM. Here the CDR3 reads CASRTSAGRGSYEQYF. The CDR3 nucleotides are TGTGCCAGCAGAACCAGCGCCGGCAGGGGGTCGTACGAGCAGTACTTC.

The V gene is TRBV28, the J gene TRBJ2-5; 9 bases align to TRBD1. CDR3 length equals 14 residues. Trimming cost V 7 bases and J 6 bases; bases outside gene matches: 9. Germline CDR1 reads MDHEN; CDR2 reads SYDVKM. The CDR3 region is CASTYRQGEKTQYF. In DNA form, the CDR3 reads TGTGCCAGCACCTACCGACAGGGGGAGAAGACCCAGTACTTC.

The rearrangement uses TRBV7-9 and TRBJ1-4; D is unresolved. The length of the CDR3 is 15 residues. From germline, CDR1 is SEHNR and CDR2 FQNEAQ (reference sequence). V was pared by 5 bases and J by 0 bases, with 10 bases between. The CDR3 protein is CASSPPHATNEKLFF. The CDR3 DNA sequence: TGTGCCAGCAGCCCCCCCCATGCAACTAATGAAAAACTGTTTTTT.

The chain employs TRBV21-1 and TRBJ1-6; TRBD1 is taken as the D call from the table, unchecked against the DNA. TRBV21-1 is a pseudogene segment. The CDR3 is 15 amino acids. The CDR3 DNA reads TGTGCCAGCAGCATTACCGGGACAGGTAATTCACCCCTCCACTTT. This translates into CASSITGTGNSPLHF.

This clone was seen a handful of times. This chain uses TRBV4-3 with TRBJ2-3; D gene ambiguous. Between the trimmed V and J ends, which lost 1 base and 1 base, there was a span of 12 bases. Per the germline V gene, CDR1 is LGHNA and CDR2 is YSLEER. The CDR3 extends over 16 amino acids. The CDR3 bases are TGCGCCAGCAGCCAAGCTAGTCATTCAGGCACAGATACGCAGTATTTT. It translates to CASSQASHSGTDTQYF.